The 14 T cell receptor beta chains listed next were all sequenced from one sample in a study of immune evolution from preneoplasia to lung adenocarcinoma. Assay: immunoSEQ multiplex PCR; the TCRdb copy retains only in-frame clones and omits some. The table lists 3,600 or so clones, around 75% of them singletons. The sequencing sample was made of FFPE minimally invasive lung adenocarcinoma tissue. Receptors originate from a person aged 55 to 79 with lung adenocarcinoma.

This chain joins TRBV6-1 and TRBJ1-1; D is undetermined. The germline CDR1 and CDR2 sequences are MNHNS and SASEGT. The CDR3 runs to 13 residues. Trimming pared 8 bases from V and 2 bases from J, leaving 12 bases between. CDR3 bases: TGTGCCAGCCCTGGTTGGGATAACACTGAAGCTTTCTTT. It encodes CASPGWDNTEAFF.

This chain uses TRBV2 with TRBJ1-5; 7 bases line up with TRBD1. The CDR3 runs 14 residues. Trimming at V came to 3 bases and at J to 7 bases, leaving 6 bases not matched to a gene. Germline V lookup: CDR1 SNHLY, CDR2 FYNNEI. CDR3 protein: CASSESRGEQPQHF. The DNA of the CDR3 is TGTGCCAGCAGTGAGAGCAGGGGGGAACAGCCCCAGCATTTT.

This clone was counted a single time. The chain links TRBV21-1 to TRBJ1-3. TRBV21-1 is listed as a pseudogene. The CDR3 sequence is 16 residues long. The CDR3, as DNA: TGTGCCAGCAGCAAAGTCCCGCCCCATCCGGGAAACACCATATATTTT. Residues: CASSKVPPHPGNTIYF.

The chain has TRBV13 and TRBJ1-4; 10 bases agree with TRBD1. The CDR3 contains 14 residues. Per germline, CDR1 PRHDT and CDR2 FYEKMQ (reference sequence). J lost 7 bases, V lost 6 bases, and 5 bases had no gene match. For the CDR3, the DNA is TGTGCCAGCAGTTGGACAGGGGGGACTGAAAAACTGTTTTTT. Its protein is CASSWTGGTEKLFF. The complete variable domain, with remaining parts taken from reference TRBV13 and TRBJ1-4, reads AAGVIQSPRHLIKEKRETATLKCYPIPRHDTVYWYQQGPGQDPQFLISFYEKMQSDKGSIPDRFSAQQFSDYHSELNMSSLELGDSALYFCASSWTGGTEKLFFGSGTQLSVL.

The chain employs TRBV4-1 and TRBJ2-1; D may be TRBD1 (6 bases). With 6 bases removed from V and 5 bases from J, the gap between germline ends came to 11 bases. The CDR3 loop spans 13 amino acids. Germline CDR1 MGHRA, CDR2 YSYEKL. The DNA of the CDR3 is TGCGCCAGCAGTTACGAGGGGGACAATGAGCAGTTCTTC. This gives the protein CASSYEGDNEQFF.

The V call is TRBV2, the J call TRBJ2-3, with D unclear. CDR3 length: 11 residues. Trimming took off 7 bases at V and 4 bases at J, with 6 bases between the two ends. Germline V gene lookup returns CDR1 SNHLY and CDR2 FYNNEI. The CDR3 nucleotides read TGTGCCAGCATAGAGGCAGATACGCAGTATTTT. This translates into CASIEADTQYF.

The V and J genes are TRBV6-5 and TRBJ2-7; 7 bases are a match to TRBD1. V lost 2 bases and J lost 4; bases outside the gene matches: 5. Germline lookup yields CDR1 MNHEY and CDR2 SVGAGI. The CDR3 runs 14 residues. CDR3 amino acids: CASSYGTATYEQYF. The CDR3 DNA sequence: TGTGCCAGCAGTTACGGGACAGCCACTTACGAGCAGTACTTC.

V usage is TRBV11-2 and J usage is TRBJ2-5, with 8 nucleotides matching TRBD1. V trimming: 5 bases; J trimming: 4 bases; junction bases outside the gene matches: 6. The CDR3 length is 14 residues. From germline, CDR1 is SGHAT and CDR2 FQNNGV. In DNA, the CDR3 is TGTGCCAGCAGCCCGGACAGGGTAATAGAGACCCAGTACTTC. It is translated as CASSPDRVIETQYF.

V and J are TRBV7-8 and TRBJ1-1; possibly TRBD1 for D (5 bases). The CDR3 runs 15 residues. Germline V gene sequence: CDR1 SGHVS, CDR2 FQNEAQ. Trimming took 3 bases from V and 0 from J, leaving 11 bases between them. The CDR3 reads CASSLARQLNTEAFF. For the CDR3, the DNA is TGTGCCAGCAGCTTGGCAAGACAGTTGAACACTGAAGCTTTCTTT.

V gene TRBV7-9 combines with J gene TRBJ1-2, with D perhaps TRBD1 (6 bases). The CDR3 has 15 residues. Trimming stripped 6 bases from V and 1 base from J, with 15 bases between. Germline V lookup: CDR1 SEHNR, CDR2 FQNEAQ (reference sequence). CDR3 sequence reads: CASRITGPSNYGYTF. Here the CDR3 DNA reads TGTGCCAGCAGGATTACAGGGCCGAGTAACTATGGCTACACCTTC.

This clone appeared once. The V call is TRBV28, the J call TRBJ1-5, with 7 bases that match TRBD1. From germline, CDR1 is MDHEN and CDR2 SYDVKM. Trimming removed 6 bases from V and 4 bases from J; junction bases left unmatched: 3. This CDR3 has 13 residues. This CDR3 is CASRPGGNQPQHF. In DNA form, the CDR3 reads TGTGCCAGCAGGCCAGGGGGGAATCAGCCCCAGCATTTT. Drawing the rest from reference TRBV28 and TRBJ1-5, the complete variable domain is DVKVTQSSRYLVKRTGEKVFLECVQDMDHENMFWYRQDPGLGLRLIYFSYDVKMKEKGDIPEGYSVSREKKERFSLILESASTNQTSMYLCASRPGGNQPQHFGDGTRLSIL.

The V gene is TRBV5-6, the J gene TRBJ2-1; 11 bases fit TRBD2. Germline lookup yields CDR1 SGHDT and CDR2 YYEEEE. With V trimmed by 0 bases and J by 7 bases, 3 bases remained unmatched. The length of the CDR3 is 15 residues. CDR3 sequence reads: CASSLVSGGGNEQFF. CDR3 in DNA: TGTGCCAGCAGCTTGGTTAGCGGGGGGGGAAATGAGCAGTTCTTC.

The gene calls are TRBV18 and TRBJ1-1; 8 bases agree with TRBD1. After removal of 3 bases from V and 10 bases from J, the junction contained 4 bases not matched to a gene. The CDR3 consists of 12 residues. Germline V gene sequence: CDR1 KGHSH, CDR2 LQKENI. For the CDR3, the DNA is TGTGCCAGCTCACCTACAGGACAGGGAGCTTTCTTT. Encoded protein: CASSPTGQGAFF.

The rearrangement uses TRBV5-5 and TRBJ2-5; no clear D gene. The CDR3 extends over 14 amino acids. Looked up from germline, CDR1 is SGHKS and CDR2 is YYEKEE (reference sequence). The ends were cut back, 3 bases at V and 1 base at J, with 10 bases in the middle. The CDR3 DNA reads TGTGCCAGCAGCTACAGACTGACCCAAGAGACCCAGTACTTC. Its translation: CASSYRLTQETQYF.